The 18 T cell receptor beta chains presented below share a single source sample, sequenced in a study of blood T cell repertoires in COVID-19. The assay was immunoSEQ multiplex PCR, and TCRdb's table has in-frame clones only and misses some. This sample has under 200,000 clones; approximately 80% occur once, and the top ten carry approximately 4.7%. The sequenced sample was PBMCs or T cells enriched from blood (not recorded which). These receptors all stem from a woman aged 60-70 years with acute COVID-19.

This clone has just one count. J is TRBJ1-4 and V is TRBV28; D not resolved. V was cut by 5 bases and J by 4 bases, with 17 bases left in between. This CDR3 contains 16 residues. Germline V gene lookup returns CDR1 MDHEN and CDR2 SYDVKM. CDR3 loop: CASSLLIRTYNEKLFF. The CDR3 DNA reads as TGTGCCAGCAGTCTACTAATTCGGACTTATAATGAAAAACTGTTTTTT.

This chain connects TRBV19 to TRBJ2-5, with 8 bases lining up with TRBD1. Germline V gene data show CDR1 as LNHDA and CDR2 as SQIVND (reference sequence). CDR3 size: 15 residues. With 7 bases clipped from V and 4 bases from J, the junction kept 11 bases outside the gene matches. The CDR3 DNA follows: TGTGCCAGTAAATCCCAGGGGGCGCGGTCAGAGACCCAGTACTTC. It specifies CASKSQGARSETQYF. Drawing the rest from reference TRBV19 and TRBJ2-5, the complete variable domain is DGGITQSPKYLFRKEGQNVTLSCEQNLNHDAMYWYRQDPGQGLRLIYYSQIVNDFQKGDIAEGYSVSREKKESFPLTVTSAQKNPTAFYLCASKSQGARSETQYFGPGTRLLVL.

The chain combines TRBV24-1 with TRBJ2-2; D might be TRBD1 (5 bases). Germline V gene data show CDR1 as KGHDR and CDR2 as SFDVKD. V was pared by 2 bases and J by 6 bases, with 12 bases between. The CDR3 contains 15 residues. Written as DNA, the CDR3 is TGTGCCACCAGTGATTGGGGAAGGGGCGCCGGGGAGCTGTTTTTT. Its protein product is CATSDWGRGAGELFF.

This clone was observed a few times. The gene calls are TRBV30 and TRBJ1-3, with D perhaps TRBD1 (6 bases). This CDR3 contains 13 residues. The V and J ends lost 5 bases and 2 bases respectively, with 10 bases between them. Germline values: CDR1 GTSNPN, CDR2 SVGIG (reference sequence). The CDR3 DNA reads TGTGCCTGGTCAACAGGGACTGGAAACACCATATATTTT. Amino acid sequence: CAWSTGTGNTIYF.

J is TRBJ1-6 and V is TRBV11-3; D ambiguous. V was pared by 4 bases and J by 6 bases, with 10 bases between. Germline V gene data show CDR1 as SGHNT and CDR2 as YENEEA. CDR3 size: 14 residues. The CDR3 loop is CASSSRGLNSPLHF. DNA for the CDR3: TGTGCCAGCAGCTCCCGGGGTCTTAATTCACCCCTCCACTTT.

This chain connects TRBV19 to TRBJ1-2; D not certain. The ends were cut back, 3 bases at V and 5 bases at J, with 16 bases in the middle. The CDR3 sequence is 15 residues long. CDR1 is LNHDA, CDR2 SQIVND, per germline (reference sequence). The CDR3, as DNA: TGTGCCAGTAGTATTAATCAGGACTCTGGTTATGGCTACACCTTC. Residues: CASSINQDSGYGYTF. The entire variable domain, with the rest obtained from reference TRBV19 and TRBJ1-2, is as follows: DGGITQSPKYLFRKEGQNVTLSCEQNLNHDAMYWYRQDPGQGLRLIYYSQIVNDFQKGDIAEGYSVSREKKESFPLTVTSAQKNPTAFYLCASSINQDSGYGYTFGSGTRLTVV.

The chain uses TRBV30 and TRBJ2-1; TRBD1 matches at 9 bases. The V gene's germline CDR1 is GTSNPN and CDR2 SVGIG (reference sequence). The J segment lost 3 bases and the V segment lost 5 bases, leaving 5 bases of the junction unmatched. The CDR3 sequence is 14 residues long. In nucleotides, the CDR3 is TGTGCCTGGGACCCGGGACAGGGCTACAATGAGCAGTTCTTC. Protein product: CAWDPGQGYNEQFF.

This clone occurred a few times. The chain recombines TRBV6-5 with TRBJ1-2; a weak D match, TRBD1 (5 bases). The CDR3 is 14 amino acids. Trimming stripped 2 bases from V and 4 bases from J, with 11 bases between. CDR1 MNHEY and CDR2 SVGAGI come from the germline V gene. The CDR3 region has the DNA TGTGCCAGCAGTTACGATCAAGGGGCCTATGGCTACACCTTC. This encodes CASSYDQGAYGYTF.

This rearrangement joins TRBV7-2 to TRBJ1-3, with no clear D. Germline lookup yields CDR1 SGHTA and CDR2 FQGNSA. The length of the CDR3 is 14 residues. V lost 1 base, J lost 4 bases, and 8 bases lay in between. CDR3 coding DNA: TGTGCCAGCAGCTTAGGCAGTCCCGGAAACACCATATATTTT. As protein: CASSLGSPGNTIYF.

This rearrangement joins TRBV6-5 to TRBJ2-1; 12 nucleotides line up with TRBD2. The CDR3 is 15 residues long. Per germline, CDR1 MNHEY and CDR2 SVGAGI. J gave up 4 bases and V 7 bases, and 5 bases lay outside the gene matches. Here the CDR3 reads CASTPGLAGYNEQFF. CDR3 sequence (DNA): TGTGCCAGCACCCCGGGACTAGCGGGTTACAATGAGCAGTTCTTC.

CDR3 amino acids: CASSLSHSNQPQHF. The CDR3 region has the DNA TGTGCCAGTAGCCTGAGCCATAGCAATCAGCCCCAGCATTTT. The J gene is TRBJ1-5, the V gene TRBV19, with D unresolved. Trimming stripped 6 bases from V and 0 bases from J, with 9 bases between. The V gene's germline CDR1 is LNHDA and CDR2 SQIVND (reference sequence). The CDR3 spans 14 residues. Full variable domain (remainder filled in from reference TRBV19 and TRBJ1-5): DGGITQSPKYLFRKEGQNVTLSCEQNLNHDAMYWYRQDPGQGLRLIYYSQIVNDFQKGDIAEGYSVSREKKESFPLTVTSAQKNPTAFYLCASSLSHSNQPQHFGDGTRLSIL.

The chain employs TRBV6-5 and TRBJ2-4; D gene uncertain. Per the germline V gene, CDR1 is MNHEY and CDR2 is SVGAGI. There are 15 residues in the CDR3. Trimming shortened V by 0 bases and J by 0 bases, and 6 bases separated the two germline ends. CDR3 in amino acids: CASSYSQQAKNIQYF. The CDR3 nucleotides read TGTGCCAGCAGTTACTCCCAACAAGCCAAAAACATTCAGTACTTC.

CDR3 residues: CASSPRGVNYGYTF. Here the CDR3 DNA reads TGTGCCAGCTCACCACGGGGAGTCAACTATGGCTACACCTTC. This sequence joins TRBV18 and TRBJ1-2; no reliable D call. The CDR3 loop spans 14 amino acids. Trimming left V 1 base short and J 2 bases short, with 8 bases between. The germline V gene encodes CDR1 KGHSH and CDR2 LQKENI.

This chain connects TRBV7-9 to TRBJ1-2, with D possibly TRBD1 on 5 matching bases. V was trimmed by 1 base and J by 0 bases, leaving 9 bases between them. This CDR3 contains 15 residues. Germline CDR1 SEHNR, CDR2 FQNEAQ (reference sequence). DNA of the CDR3: TGTGCCAGCAGCTTAGGGGGGGTCCCTAACTATGGCTACACCTTC. Protein sequence: CASSLGGVPNYGYTF.

This clone was picked up a small number of times. V gene TRBV30 combines with J gene TRBJ2-5; a weak D match, TRBD2 (5 bases). Trimming pared 1 base from V and 0 bases from J, leaving 15 bases between. Germline V lookup: CDR1 GTSNPN, CDR2 SVGIG (reference sequence). The CDR3 has 16 amino acids. The CDR3 region is CAWSGPPGWNQETQYF. The CDR3 DNA follows: TGTGCCTGGAGTGGCCCCCCGGGATGGAACCAAGAGACCCAGTACTTC.

The chain combines TRBV18 with TRBJ1-5, with 9 bases lining up with TRBD1. Trimming at V came to 4 bases and at J to 7 bases, leaving 11 bases not matched to a gene. In germline, CDR1 is KGHSH, CDR2 LQKENI. This CDR3 has 16 amino acids. The CDR3: CASSLPGTGLNQPQHF. In DNA, the CDR3 is TGTGCCAGCTCACTCCCCGGGACAGGGTTGAACCAGCCCCAGCATTTT.

This clone was found many times. This chain links TRBV5-4 with TRBJ2-3; D remains ambiguous. CDR1 and CDR2 (germline): SGHNT, YYREEE (reference sequence). With 4 bases removed from V and 0 bases from J, the gap between germline ends came to 3 bases. CDR3 length equals 12 residues. The CDR3 DNA reads TGTGCCAGCAGCCTAAGCACAGATACGCAGTATTTT. Translated, it gives CASSLSTDTQYF.

The chain combines TRBV12-3 or TRBV12-4 with TRBJ1-3; D call uncertain. The CDR3 is made up of 13 amino acids. Trimming took 2 bases from V and 4 from J, leaving 6 bases between them. CDR3 sequence reads: CASSLLRGNTIYF. In DNA, the CDR3 is TGTGCCAGCAGTTTACTCAGAGGAAACACCATATATTTT.